This TCR gamma chain was obtained from a study of γδ T cells in repeated Plasmodium falciparum infection. Study-wide context: Age- and gender-matched Australian children served as comparison for malaria-exposed Malian children. Timepoints: baseline, immediately before selected infections, and 21 days after every infection. Study-level points and caveats: Vgamma9/Vdelta2+ T cells showed a stable polyclonal repertoire with shared TCRgamma sequences.

TRG and TRD sequences were obtained from every sorted gammadelta sample. TCRdb redid clone calling on the multiplex PCR reads using CATT. This table holds around 14,000 gamma-chain clones, 1.6% found once. The CDR3 sequence is 18 residues long. J lost 0 bases, V lost 0 bases, and 14 bases had no gene match. Germline V gene sequence: CDR1 VINAFY, CDR2 YDVSNSKD. A note on this clone: Antigen: not known. Since a far larger clone is one base different, this is likely a read error. The same CDR3 can be traced to other DNA sequences in this sample.

Flow sorting of PBMC yielded separate Vgamma9/Vdelta2+ and Vdelta2-negative gammadelta T cell populations for bulk repertoire analysis. The sequence was obtained from a pool of human donors (malaria-infected and uninfected, not separated). Sequencing was carried out using gamma-delta T cells from blood. The chain carries TRGV5 and TRGJ1 or TRGJ2. The J gene, not given by TCRdb, was assigned here from a germline match of the nucleotide sequence. The CDR3 loop is CATWDRRGDGSNYYKKLF. The CDR3, as DNA: TGTGCCACCTGGGACAGGCGTGGAGATGGCTCGAATTATTATAAGAAACTCTTT.